The 12 T cell receptor beta chains reported below all come from one sample, sequenced in a study of T cell responses to AZD1222 COVID-19 vaccine. Measured with immunoSEQ multiplex PCR; TCRdb has only the in-frame clones, and not every one. The sample has approximately 100,000 clones; 85% to 90% are singletons. The specimen comprised peripheral blood, sampled on day 0 of AZD1222 vaccination. These receptor sequences come from an adult in good health.

This clone was observed once. The chain links TRBV2 to TRBJ2-6; 7 bases match TRBD2. V dropped 6 bases and J dropped 6; count of bases not matched to a gene: 14. Germline V gene data show CDR1 as SNHLY and CDR2 as FYNNEI. CDR3 length: 17 residues. CDR3 nucleotide sequence: TGTGCCAGCAGCTCAACGGGGGGTTATCTTAAGGCCAACGTCCTGACTTTC. Translated: CASSSTGGYLKANVLTF.

The V call is TRBV7-6, the J call TRBJ2-7; TRBD1 matches 8 bases. The CDR3 totals 16 residues. V dropped 3 bases and J dropped 0; count of bases not matched to a gene: 7. Germline CDR1 and CDR2: SGHVS and FNYEAQ. The chain's CDR3 is CASSFEQGASSYEQYF. CDR3 nucleotides: TGTGCCAGCAGCTTTGAGCAGGGGGCAAGCTCCTACGAGCAGTACTTC.

As DNA, the CDR3 is TGTGCCAGCAGCTTATCCAGGGGGTTCGCCGGGGAGCTGTTTTTT. Amino acids: CASSLSRGFAGELFF. The chain has TRBV11-3 and TRBJ2-2, with 7 bases aligning to TRBD1. The ends lost 2 bases at V and 6 bases at J; junction bases unmatched: 6. The CDR3 covers 15 residues. CDR1 and CDR2 (germline): SGHNT, YENEEA.

The V and J genes are TRBV3-1 (or the pseudogene TRBV3-2) and TRBJ1-5, with D tentatively TRBD1 (5 bases). The V gene lost 4 bases and the J gene lost 6 bases, with 13 bases spanning the gap. Germline V gene sequence: CDR1 LGHDT, CDR2 YNNKEL (reference sequence). The CDR3 covers 14 residues. The CDR3 region is CASSPTGGGQPQHF. The CDR3 DNA follows: TGTGCCAGCAGCCCCACCGGGGGTGGTCAGCCCCAGCATTTT.

The chain uses TRBV6-5 and TRBJ1-1; D gene uncertain. The CDR3 is made up of 13 amino acids. The germline V gene has CDR1 MNHEY and CDR2 SVGAGI. V was pared by 5 bases and J by 4 bases, with 11 bases between. The CDR3 coding sequence is TGTGCCAGCAGTACTCAGGATTTCACTGAAGCTTTCTTT. Its protein is CASSTQDFTEAFF.

This sequence joins TRBV11-3 and TRBJ2-2; TRBD2 might be the D (6 bases). Germline assignment: CDR1 SGHNT and CDR2 YENEEA. Trimming cost V 9 bases and J 1 base, with 12 bases left between them. CDR3 length equals 14 residues. For the CDR3, the DNA is TGTGCCAGTGGGAGGACAATGAACACCGGGGAGCTGTTTTTT. Translating it yields CASGRTMNTGELFF.

The J gene is TRBJ2-3, the V gene TRBV2; D assignment may be TRBD1 or TRBD2 (8 bases each). Germline CDR1 and CDR2: SNHLY and FYNNEI. The CDR3 sequence is 16 residues long. The V end was cut by 0 bases, the J end by 4 bases, with 14 bases between. CDR3 nucleotides: TGTGCCAGCAGTGAAGCCAGCGGGGGACAGGCAGATACGCAGTATTTT. Translated: CASSEASGGQADTQYF.

The V and J genes are TRBV6-6 and TRBJ2-7, with a weak D call TRBD1 (6 bases). The CDR3 spans 13 residues. With 6 bases removed from V and 6 bases from J, the gap between germline ends came to 15 bases. The V gene's germline CDR1 is MNHNY and CDR2 SVGAGI (reference sequence). The CDR3 reads CASRSQGFGEQYF. The DNA of the CDR3 is TGTGCCAGCAGGTCACAGGGTTTCGGCGAGCAGTACTTC.

The rearrangement joins TRBV18 to TRBJ1-3; no definite D call. The germline CDR1 and CDR2 sequences are KGHSH and LQKENI. The CDR3 runs to 13 residues. Trimming left V 6 bases short and J 4 bases short, with 10 bases between. The CDR3 region is CASSDFSGNTIYF. The CDR3 coding sequence is TGTGCCAGCTCGGACTTCTCGGGAAACACCATATATTTT.

The genes are TRBV27 and TRBJ1-4, with D unresolved. Trimming pared 9 bases from V and 8 bases from J, leaving 19 bases between. The germline CDR1 and CDR2 sequences are MNHEY and SMNVEV (reference sequence). This CDR3 comprises 14 residues. Here the CDR3 reads CASKRPGTSEKLFF. DNA of the CDR3: TGTGCCAGTAAACGACCGGGAACTAGCGAAAAACTGTTTTTT.

This clone has just one count. This chain connects TRBV28 to TRBJ2-7, with 8 bases identical to TRBD1. Looked up from germline, CDR1 is MDHEN and CDR2 is SYDVKM. With V trimmed by 3 bases and J by 4 bases, 5 bases remained unmatched. This CDR3 has 14 residues. The CDR3, as DNA: TGTGCCAGCAGTTTTGACAGGGGAACTTACGAGCAGTACTTC. Its protein is CASSFDRGTYEQYF.

This chain links TRBV6-5 with TRBJ2-4, with D unresolved. Trimming took 10 bases from V and 0 from J, leaving 16 bases between them. Germline V gene data show CDR1 as MNHEY and CDR2 as SVGAGI. The CDR3 contains 15 residues. The CDR3 loop reads CATMAQILAKNIQYF. The CDR3 region has the DNA TGTGCCACCATGGCTCAAATCCTAGCCAAAAACATTCAGTACTTC.